These 25 T cell receptor beta chains share one sample of origin, sequenced in a study of human T cells and chemical hapten exposure (dated by TCRdb to about 2021). The meaning of the sample's time point label: patch test 1, 2 weeks after DPC sensitization. The label giving this sample's treatment or condition can be read as: therapeutic diphenylcyclopropenone sensitization with weekly scalp DPC. Library preparation employed RACE. TCRdb shows the sequencer as NextSeq 500. TCRdb trimmed public reads at Q25 via fastp, called clones via MiXCR and kept in-frame beta chains. Here each entry gathers all rows of one CDR3 protein and keeps the most common genes and DNA. Within this sample are approximately 400,000 distinct CDR3 sequences, with 4.8% of them counted one time only. The ten largest make up 2% to 2.5% of the sample. This specimen consisted of whole blood, obtained in connection with sensitization to the hapten diphenylcyclopropenone (DPC). Receptors were obtained from a woman between 50 and 59 years old with alopecia areata. Some clones in this sample may be carry-over from other donors' samples.

This clonotype was observed a few times. This rearrangement joins TRBV5-1 to TRBJ2-7, with TRBD2 matching 14 bases. This CDR3 spans 16 amino acids. The trim removed 3 bases at V and 5 bases at J, leaving 7 bases unmatched. Germline V gene sequence: CDR1 SGHRS, CDR2 YFSETQ. The CDR3: CASSSVMGLAGDEQYF. Here the CDR3 DNA reads TGCGCCAGCAGCTCCGTAATGGGACTAGCGGGAGACGAGCAGTACTTC.

This clonotype was seen many times. The chain has TRBV28 and TRBJ1-5, with unresolved D. The CDR3 has 14 amino acids. Germline V gives CDR1 MDHEN, CDR2 SYDVKM. Trimming took 1 base from V and 5 from J, leaving 9 bases between them. In DNA, the CDR3 is TGTGCCAGCAGTTTATTCCAGGCTGATCAGCCCCAGCATTTT. Its translation is CASSLFQADQPQHF.

Ten or more counts support this clonotype. V usage is TRBV5-1 and J usage is TRBJ2-6; 11 positions agree with TRBD1. Per the germline V gene, CDR1 is SGHRS and CDR2 is YFSETQ. This CDR3 has 16 residues. The J segment lost 8 bases and the V segment lost 0 bases, leaving 4 bases of the junction unmatched. CDR3 sequence (DNA): TGCGCCAGCAGCTTGGCCGGACAGGGGGCCACCAACGTCCTGACTTTC. It is translated as CASSLAGQGATNVLTF.

This clonotype occurred a few times. The V and J genes are TRBV24-1 and TRBJ2-5; 9 bases agree with TRBD1. Per the germline V gene, CDR1 is KGHDR and CDR2 is SFDVKD. Germline trimming cut 6 bases from V and 5 bases from J; bases unmatched to any gene: 12. This CDR3 is 16 amino acids long. The CDR3 reads CATSPGAHRGHETQYF. CDR3 nucleotides: TGTGCCACCAGTCCCGGGGCCCACAGGGGGCACGAGACCCAGTACTTC.

In this sample, this clonotype turned up many times. V usage is TRBV9 and J usage is TRBJ2-6; D may be TRBD1 (6 bases). The CDR3 is 18 residues long. V gave up 0 bases and J gave up 0 bases, with 13 bases separating them. Germline assignment: CDR1 SGDLS and CDR2 YYNGEE. This chain's CDR3 is CASSVGGRGASGANVLTF. CDR3 DNA sequence: TGTGCCAGCAGCGTAGGAGGCAGGGGAGCCTCTGGGGCCAACGTCCTGACTTTC.

This clonotype was seen ten or more times. V and J are TRBV15 and TRBJ2-7; maybe TRBD1 (6 bases). CDR3 length: 15 amino acids. The germline V gene encodes CDR1 LNHNV and CDR2 YYDKDF (reference sequence). V shed 2 bases and J shed 4 bases, with 15 bases lying between them. The CDR3: CATSRRQVGFYEQYF. The CDR3 DNA reads TGTGCCACCAGCAGAAGACAGGTGGGCTTTTACGAGCAGTACTTC.

This clonotype came up a few times. This rearrangement joins TRBV11-2 to TRBJ2-2; D call uncertain. The germline V and J ends were trimmed by 0 bases and 9 bases, with 5 bases remaining between them. This CDR3 region has 12 residues. Per the germline V gene, CDR1 is SGHAT and CDR2 is FQNNGV. This CDR3 reads CASSLDFRELFF. CDR3 in DNA: TGTGCCAGCAGCTTAGACTTTAGGGAGCTGTTTTTT.

This clonotype was seen repeatedly, ten times or more. The V gene is TRBV7-2, the J gene TRBJ1-5; D remains unclear. Germline CDR1 is SGHTA and CDR2 is FQGNSA. The V end was cut by 4 bases, the J end by 1 base, with 14 bases between. This CDR3 has 16 amino acids. The CDR3 sequence: CASSSGGVMSNQPQHF. CDR3 sequence (DNA): TGTGCCAGCAGCTCTGGTGGGGTCATGAGCAATCAGCCCCAGCATTTT.

In its sample, this clonotype was seen many times. This sequence joins TRBV4-2 and TRBJ2-1; 9 bases match TRBD2. J lost 8 bases, V lost 0 bases, and 11 bases had no gene match. CDR3 length: 17 amino acids. Germline V gene sequence: CDR1 LGHNA, CDR2 YNFKEQ. The CDR3 region has the DNA TGTGCCAGCAGCCAAGAGCGAATGGCGGGAGGGCCGGATGAGCAGTTCTTC. Its protein is CASSQERMAGGPDEQFF.

The chain recombines TRBV20-1 with TRBJ2-3; 10 nucleotides match TRBD2. The CDR3 spans 15 residues. Germline-derived CDR1 and CDR2 are DFQATT and SNEGSKA (reference sequence). V lost 1 base and J lost 4; bases outside the gene matches: 5. The CDR3, as DNA: TGCAGTGCTAGAGCTACTAGCGGGGTCGCAGATACGCAGTATTTT. As protein: CSARATSGVADTQYF.

V is TRBV7-9 and J is TRBJ2-3, with D perhaps matching TRBD1 (6 bases). CDR1 and CDR2 from the germline V gene are SEHNR and FQNEAQ (reference sequence). This CDR3 is 15 amino acids long. V lost 4 bases and J 3 bases, leaving 14 bases between the germline ends. As DNA, the CDR3 is TGTGCCAGCAGCTCTTACAGGGCAGGGACAGATACGCAGTATTTT. Its translation: CASSSYRAGTDTQYF.

This clonotype came up many times. This chain uses TRBV6-5 with TRBJ1-1, with a weak D call TRBD1 (5 bases). Looked up from germline, CDR1 is MNHEY and CDR2 is SVGAGI. V lost 4 bases, J lost 5 bases, and 11 bases lay in between. The CDR3 runs to 13 residues. This CDR3 is CASSWEGKTEAFF. The CDR3 DNA sequence: TGTGCCAGCAGTTGGGAGGGGAAGACTGAAGCTTTCTTT.

This clonotype was seen ten or more times. The chain is built from TRBV3-1 and TRBJ1-2, with no clear D. V lost 2 bases and J lost 7, with 11 bases in between. CDR3 size: 13 residues. Germline-derived CDR1 and CDR2 are LGHDT and YNNKEL (reference sequence). Here the CDR3 DNA reads TGTGCCAGCAGCCAATTGGGTTCTTCTGGCTACACCTTC. Its translation: CASSQLGSSGYTF.

This clonotype was counted between two and nine times. The chain employs TRBV27 and TRBJ2-7; D gene uncertain. Trimming removed 7 bases at V and 0 bases at J, with 13 bases between. The CDR3 length is 14 residues. Germline lookup yields CDR1 MNHEY and CDR2 SMNVEV (reference sequence). For the CDR3, the DNA is TGTGCCAGCACCCCTGCGCCCAGCTCCTACGAGCAGTACTTC. This sequence encodes CASTPAPSSYEQYF.

There are many counts of this clonotype. The chain is built from TRBV24-1 and TRBJ1-5; a weak D match, TRBD1 (5 bases). CDR3 length: 12 amino acids. Germline CDR1 is KGHDR and CDR2 is SFDVKD. V was pared by 3 bases and J by 6 bases, with 5 bases between. CDR3 DNA: TGTGCCACCAGTGATGGGGGTCAGCCCCAGCATTTT. Translating gives CATSDGGQPQHF.

The chain is built from TRBV5-1 and TRBJ2-7; the D is unclear. This CDR3 is built from 15 residues. The ends were cut back, 0 bases at V and 0 bases at J, with 10 bases in the middle. Germline-derived CDR1 and CDR2 are SGHRS and YFSETQ. CDR3 sequence (DNA): TGCGCCAGCAGCTTGGGCTGGCCGAGCTCCTACGAGCAGTACTTC. Protein product: CASSLGWPSSYEQYF.

This clonotype appeared many times. This chain links TRBV11-1 with TRBJ2-5; D not certain. Germline CDR1 SGHAT, CDR2 FQDESV (reference sequence). V lost 4 bases and J 3 bases, leaving 15 bases between the germline ends. The CDR3 is 15 residues long. As DNA, the CDR3 is TGTGCCAGCAGCTCGACGCCGGCCTTCGAAGAGACCCAGTACTTC. Residues: CASSSTPAFEETQYF.

This chain links TRBV24-1 with TRBJ2-3; D is unclear. CDR3 size: 12 residues. Germline V gives CDR1 KGHDR, CDR2 SFDVKD. V lost 11 bases and J 2 bases, leaving 10 bases between the germline ends. The CDR3 DNA sequence: TGTGCCAGGACGGTACACACAGATACGCAGTATTTT. It codes for CARTVHTDTQYF.

The table lists this clonotype with a few counts. The V call is TRBV9, the J call TRBJ2-2, with D unclear. The germline V gene has CDR1 SGDLS and CDR2 YYNGEE. CDR3 length equals 15 residues. Trimming shortened V by 0 bases and J by 1 base, and 7 bases separated the two germline ends. The CDR3 nucleotides read TGTGCCAGCAGCGTAGCGGCAGGGAACACCGGGGAGCTGTTTTTT. This encodes CASSVAAGNTGELFF. Variable domain in full (rest from reference TRBV9 and TRBJ2-2): DSGVTQTPKHLITATGQRVTLRCSPRSGDLSVYWYQQSLDQGLQFLIQYYNGEERAKGNILERFSAQQFPDLHSELNLSSLELGDSALYFCASSVAAGNTGELFFGEGSRLTVL.

Notes on this clonotype: Germline and junction disagree at one end, which may indicate a read error. The V call is TRBV7-3, the J call TRBJ1-1, with D tentatively TRBD1 (6 bases). The CDR3 totals 13 residues. Germline V gene data show CDR1 as SGHTA and CDR2 as FQGTGA. This CDR3 is CASSLTGGGEAFF. The CDR3 region has the DNA TGTGCCAGCAGCCTAACGGGAGGGGGTGAAGCTTTCTTT.

This clonotype was picked up many times. The chain joins TRBV28 to TRBJ2-1; weak D call: TRBD2 (6 bases). V was shortened by 7 bases and J by 6 bases, with 19 bases between the two germline ends. Germline CDR1 and CDR2: MDHEN and SYDVKM. The length of the CDR3 is 15 residues. For the CDR3, the DNA is TGTGCCAGCAACTCCCTCCGGGAGCCCACCAATGAGCAGTTCTTC. Translating gives CASNSLREPTNEQFF.

This clonotype was found a few times. The rearrangement uses TRBV28 and TRBJ2-3, with TRBD1 matching over 8 bases. Trimming took 4 bases from V and 0 from J; bases not matched to a gene: 3. Germline-derived CDR1 and CDR2 are MDHEN and SYDVKM. There are 15 residues in the CDR3. CDR3 region: CASSSGQASTDTQYF. CDR3 nucleotides: TGTGCCAGCAGTTCGGGACAGGCTAGCACAGATACGCAGTATTTT.

The chain joins TRBV4-2 to TRBJ1-1, with D maybe TRBD1 (5 bases). The CDR3 has 16 amino acids. CDR1 and CDR2 from the germline V gene are LGHNA and YNFKEQ. Trimming shortened V by 0 bases and J by 6 bases, and 17 bases separated the two germline ends. The CDR3 spells CASSQDIAGMLAEAFF. The CDR3 DNA reads as TGTGCCAGCAGCCAAGATATCGCAGGGATGTTGGCTGAAGCTTTCTTT.

The sample holds many counts of this clonotype. V usage is TRBV2 and J usage is TRBJ2-1; D unresolved. The CDR3 totals 11 residues. CDR1 SNHLY and CDR2 FYNNEI come from the germline V gene. V was pared by 3 bases and J by 8 bases, with 5 bases between. CDR3 loop: CASSDSYEQFF. CDR3 DNA: TGTGCCAGCAGTGACTCCTATGAGCAGTTCTTC.

This clonotype was picked up a small number of times. The chain has TRBV7-3 and TRBJ2-3; D is uncertain. This CDR3 is built from 15 residues. Germline CDR1 SGHTA, CDR2 FQGTGA. With 2 bases removed from V and 5 bases from J, the gap between germline ends came to 14 bases. The DNA for the CDR3 is TGTGCCAGCAGCTTAGGGGTCATTTCGAAAGATACGCAGTATTTT. As protein: CASSLGVISKDTQYF.